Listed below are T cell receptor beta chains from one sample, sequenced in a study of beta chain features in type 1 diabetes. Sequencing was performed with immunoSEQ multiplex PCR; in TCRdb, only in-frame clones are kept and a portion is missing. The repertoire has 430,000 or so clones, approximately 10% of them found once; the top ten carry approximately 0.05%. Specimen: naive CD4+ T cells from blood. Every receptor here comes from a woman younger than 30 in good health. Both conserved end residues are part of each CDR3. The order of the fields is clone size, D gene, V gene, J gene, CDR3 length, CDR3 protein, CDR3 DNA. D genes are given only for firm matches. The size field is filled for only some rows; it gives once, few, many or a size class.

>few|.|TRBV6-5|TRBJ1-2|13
CASSYEPDYGYTF
TGTGCCAGCAGTTACGAGCCAGACTATGGCTACACCTTC
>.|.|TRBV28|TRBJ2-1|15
CASSLSGPGDNEQFF
TGTGCCAGCAGTTTAAGTGGACCGGGGGACAATGAGCAGTTCTTC
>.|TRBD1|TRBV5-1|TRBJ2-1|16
CASSLRGQGSYNEQFF
TGCGCCAGCAGCTTGAGGGGACAGGGTTCCTACAATGAGCAGTTCTTC
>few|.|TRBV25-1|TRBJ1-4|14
CASSGTVRNEKLFF
TGTGCCAGCAGTGGGACAGTTAGGAATGAAAAACTGTTTTTT
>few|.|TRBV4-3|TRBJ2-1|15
CASSQDYRLWNEQFF
TGCGCCAGCAGCCAAGACTACAGGCTGTGGAATGAGCAGTTCTTC
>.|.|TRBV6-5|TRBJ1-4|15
CASSYGRETKEKLFF
TGTGCCAGCAGTTACGGACGAGAGACGAAGGAAAAACTGTTTTTT
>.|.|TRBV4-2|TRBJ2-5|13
CASSQDSERTQYF
TGTGCCAGCAGCCAAGATAGCGAGCGGACCCAGTACTTC
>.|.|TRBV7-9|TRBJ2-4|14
CASSSRGLENIQYF
TGTGCCAGCAGCTCCAGGGGTCTGGAAAACATTCAGTACTTC
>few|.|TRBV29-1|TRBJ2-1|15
CSVEDRSQDGNEQFF
TGCAGCGTTGAAGATCGATCACAGGATGGGAATGAGCAGTTCTTC
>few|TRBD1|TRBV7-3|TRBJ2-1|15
CASSTSGQGYNEQFF
TGTGCCAGCAGCACATCGGGACAGGGTTACAATGAGCAGTTCTTC
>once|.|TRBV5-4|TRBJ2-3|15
CASSQSGSSTDTQYF
TGTGCCAGCAGCCAGTCAGGGTCGAGCACAGATACGCAGTATTTT
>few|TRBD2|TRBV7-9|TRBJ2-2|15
CASSDGSGGVRELFF
TGTGCCAGCAGCGACGGGAGCGGGGGAGTAAGGGAGCTGTTTTTT
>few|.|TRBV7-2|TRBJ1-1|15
CASRRRVSINTEAFF
TGTGCCAGCAGGCGCAGGGTCAGTATCAACACTGAAGCTTTCTTT
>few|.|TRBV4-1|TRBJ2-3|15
CASSITGFSTDTQYF
TGCGCCAGCAGTATCACAGGGTTTAGCACAGATACGCAGTATTTT
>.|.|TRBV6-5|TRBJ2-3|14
CASNISPGHDTQYF
TGTGCCAGCAATATTAGTCCAGGGCACGATACGCAGTATTTT
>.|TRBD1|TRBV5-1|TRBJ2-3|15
CASSYVGTGENTQYF
TGCGCCAGCAGCTATGTGGGGACAGGGGAAAATACGCAGTATTTT
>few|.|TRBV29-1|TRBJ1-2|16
CSVEDGRHPVGHGYTF
TGCAGCGTTGAAGATGGCAGGCACCCCGTCGGTCATGGCTACACCTTC
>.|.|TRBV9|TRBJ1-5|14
CASSATGLNQPQHF
TGTGCCAGCAGCGCCACTGGCTTGAATCAGCCCCAGCATTTT
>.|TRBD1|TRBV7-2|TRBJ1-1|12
CASSPDRGEAFF
TGTGCCAGCAGCCCGGACAGGGGGGAAGCTTTCTTT